This T cell receptor (beta chain) derives from a study of monozygotic twins with inflammatory bowel disease. Findings and limits, study-wide: No difference was seen in repertoire similarity between concordant and discordant twins, possibly from limited power.

Each sample had eight separate cDNA synthesis reactions. UMIs containing a 6-nucleotide sample barcode were added via template switching. With the 5' RACE reads reprocessed, TCRdb shows one record per CDR3 protein and no DNA. The sample totals some 450,000 distinct CDR3 sequences. Regarding this clonotype: Its antigen remains unidentified.

Germline V gene sequence: CDR1 SGHRS, CDR2 YFSETQ. This CDR3 comprises 15 residues. The receptor was isolated from a human donor with ulcerative colitis or Crohn's disease, or a healthy co-twin of an affected twin (not recorded which). The chain combines TRBV5-1 with TRBJ2-2; without DNA, the TCRdb call of TRBD2 cannot be checked. Sequencing input: blood. CDR3 region: CASSSSGGNTGELFF.